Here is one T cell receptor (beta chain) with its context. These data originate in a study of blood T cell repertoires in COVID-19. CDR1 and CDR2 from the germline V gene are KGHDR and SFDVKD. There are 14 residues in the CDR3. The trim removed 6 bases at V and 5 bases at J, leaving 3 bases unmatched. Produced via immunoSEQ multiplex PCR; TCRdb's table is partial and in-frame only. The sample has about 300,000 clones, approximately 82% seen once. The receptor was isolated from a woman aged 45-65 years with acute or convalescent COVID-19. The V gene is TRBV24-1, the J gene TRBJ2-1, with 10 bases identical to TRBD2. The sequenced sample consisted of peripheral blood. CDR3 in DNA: TGTGCCACCAGTCTAGCGGGGGCGAACAATGAGCAGTTCTTC. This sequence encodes CATSLAGANNEQFF.